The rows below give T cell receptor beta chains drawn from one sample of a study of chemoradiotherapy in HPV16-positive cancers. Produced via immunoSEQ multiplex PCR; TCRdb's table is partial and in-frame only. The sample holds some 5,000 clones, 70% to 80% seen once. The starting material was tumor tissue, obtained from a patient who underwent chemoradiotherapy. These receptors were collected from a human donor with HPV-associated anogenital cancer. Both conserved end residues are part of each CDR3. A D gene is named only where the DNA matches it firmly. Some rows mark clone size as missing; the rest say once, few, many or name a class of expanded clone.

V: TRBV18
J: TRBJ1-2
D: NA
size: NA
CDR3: CASSPGPNYGYTF
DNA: TGTGCCAGCTCACCAGGGCCGAACTATGGCTACACCTTC

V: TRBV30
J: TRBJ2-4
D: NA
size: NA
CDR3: CAWSVSVRKNIQYF
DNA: TGTGCCTGGAGTGTATCGGTCCGAAAAAACATTCAGTACTTC

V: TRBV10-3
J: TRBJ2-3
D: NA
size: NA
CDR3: CAITVGLSSDTQYF
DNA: TGTGCCATCACAGTAGGCCTCTCATCGGATACGCAGTATTTT

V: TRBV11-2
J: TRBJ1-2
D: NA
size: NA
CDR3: CASSLTVNYGYTF
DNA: TGTGCCAGCAGCTTGACAGTTAACTATGGCTACACCTTC

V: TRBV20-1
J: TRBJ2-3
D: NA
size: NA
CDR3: CSAEVEDTQYF
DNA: TGCAGTGCCGAAGTGGAAGATACGCAGTATTTT

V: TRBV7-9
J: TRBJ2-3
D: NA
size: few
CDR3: CASSLAKGPRGLGTDTQYF
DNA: TGTGCCAGCAGCTTAGCGAAAGGCCCCAGGGGATTGGGGACAGATACGCAGTATTTT

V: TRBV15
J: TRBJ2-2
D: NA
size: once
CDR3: CATSREGLTTGELFF
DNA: TGTGCCACCAGCAGAGAAGGACTCACCACCGGGGAGCTGTTTTTT

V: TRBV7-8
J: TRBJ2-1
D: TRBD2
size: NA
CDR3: CASSVLADNEQFF
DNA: TGTGCCAGCAGTGTACTAGCGGACAATGAGCAGTTCTTC

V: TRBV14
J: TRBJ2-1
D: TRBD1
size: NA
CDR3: CASSRLGQGAVTSSYNEQFF
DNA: TGTGCCAGCAGCCGATTAGGACAGGGTGCGGTTACCAGCTCCTACAATGAGCAGTTCTTC

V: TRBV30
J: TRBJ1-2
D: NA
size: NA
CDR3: CAWSATGGYTF
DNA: TGTGCCTGGAGCGCGACGGGAGGCTACACCTTC

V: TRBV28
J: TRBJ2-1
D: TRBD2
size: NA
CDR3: CASRTSGGNEQFF
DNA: TGTGCCAGTAGGACTAGCGGGGGAAATGAGCAGTTCTTC

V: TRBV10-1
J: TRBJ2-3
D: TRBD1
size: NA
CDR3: CASRRDRQADTQYF
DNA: TGCGCCAGCAGGAGGGACAGACAAGCAGATACGCAGTATTTT

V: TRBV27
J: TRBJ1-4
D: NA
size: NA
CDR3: CASSLSGASNEKLFF
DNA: TGTGCCAGCAGTTTATCGGGAGCGAGTAATGAAAAACTGTTTTTT

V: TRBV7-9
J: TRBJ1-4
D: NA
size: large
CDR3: CASSFGPSNEKLFF
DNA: TGTGCCAGCAGTTTCGGACCGAGCAATGAAAAACTGTTTTTT

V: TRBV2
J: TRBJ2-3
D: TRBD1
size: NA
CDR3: CASSTGGADTQYF
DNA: TGTGCCAGCAGTACAGGGGGAGCAGATACGCAGTATTTT

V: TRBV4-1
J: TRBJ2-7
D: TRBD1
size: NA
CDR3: CASSQGGGQPSYEQYF
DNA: TGCGCCAGCAGCCAAGGAGGGGGACAGCCATCCTACGAGCAGTACTTC

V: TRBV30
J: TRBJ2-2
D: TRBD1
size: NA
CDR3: CAWGQGRYTGELFF
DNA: TGTGCCTGGGGACAGGGGCGTTACACCGGGGAGCTGTTTTTT

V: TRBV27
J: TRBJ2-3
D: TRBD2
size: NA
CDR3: CASSILAGMGSTDTQYF
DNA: TGTGCCAGCAGTATCCTAGCGGGAATGGGGAGCACAGATACGCAGTATTTT

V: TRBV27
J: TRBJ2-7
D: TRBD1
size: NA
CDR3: CASRGTGRLEQYF
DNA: TGTGCCAGCAGGGGGACAGGGAGGCTCGAGCAGTACTTC

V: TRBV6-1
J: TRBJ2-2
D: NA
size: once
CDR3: CASSEVAQYTGELFF
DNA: TGTGCCAGCAGTGAAGTAGCACAGTACACCGGGGAGCTGTTTTTT

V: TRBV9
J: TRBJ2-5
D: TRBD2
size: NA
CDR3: CASSPGTSGRAWFQETQYF
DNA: TGTGCCAGCAGTCCTGGGACTAGCGGGAGGGCCTGGTTCCAAGAGACCCAGTACTTC

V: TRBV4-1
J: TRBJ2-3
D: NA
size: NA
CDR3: CASSQEARGTDTQYF
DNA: TGCGCCAGCAGCCAAGAAGCGAGGGGGACAGATACGCAGTATTTT

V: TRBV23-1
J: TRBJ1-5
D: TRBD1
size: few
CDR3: CASSQSPTGIDQPQHF
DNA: TGCGCCAGCAGTCAATCTCCGACAGGGATCGATCAGCCCCAGCATTTT

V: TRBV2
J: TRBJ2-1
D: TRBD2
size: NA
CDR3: CASSGLAANEQFF
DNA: TGTGCCAGCAGTGGACTAGCGGCCAATGAGCAGTTCTTC

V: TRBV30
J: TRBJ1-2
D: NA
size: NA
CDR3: CAWSAERFPGYTF
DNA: TGTGCCTGGAGTGCAGAGCGGTTCCCCGGCTACACCTTC

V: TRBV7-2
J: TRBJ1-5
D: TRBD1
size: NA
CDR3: CASSRGQGGQPQHF
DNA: TGTGCCAGCAGCCGAGGACAGGGGGGTCAGCCCCAGCATTTT

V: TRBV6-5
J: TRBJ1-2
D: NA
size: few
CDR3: CAATSGENYGYTF
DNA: TGTGCCGCTACCAGCGGGGAAAACTATGGCTACACCTTC

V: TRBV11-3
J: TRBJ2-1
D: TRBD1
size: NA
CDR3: CASSLEQGGYNEQFF
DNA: TGTGCCAGCAGCTTAGAACAGGGGGGTTACAATGAGCAGTTCTTC

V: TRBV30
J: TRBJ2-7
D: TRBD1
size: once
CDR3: CATISGTGFGEQYF
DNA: TGTGCCACAATTTCCGGGACAGGGTTCGGCGAGCAGTACTTC

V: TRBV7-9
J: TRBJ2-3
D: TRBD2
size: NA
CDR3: CASSSGLAGGFTDTQYF
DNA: TGTGCCAGCAGCAGCGGACTAGCGGGGGGGTTCACAGATACGCAGTATTTT

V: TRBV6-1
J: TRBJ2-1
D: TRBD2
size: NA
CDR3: CASRPTSGSSFEQFF
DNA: TGTGCCAGCAGGCCCACTAGCGGGAGTAGTTTTGAGCAGTTCTTC

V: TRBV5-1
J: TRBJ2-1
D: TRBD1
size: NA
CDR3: CASSLPLQGTYNEQFF
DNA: TGCGCCAGCAGCTTGCCCTTACAGGGGACCTACAATGAGCAGTTCTTC

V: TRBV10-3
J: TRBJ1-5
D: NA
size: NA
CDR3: CAISELRGVNQPQHF
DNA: TGTGCCATCAGTGAGCTACGAGGAGTCAATCAGCCCCAGCATTTT

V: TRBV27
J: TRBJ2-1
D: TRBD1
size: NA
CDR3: CASSSLRGRGVFYNEQFF
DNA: TGTGCCAGCAGTTCCTTGAGGGGGCGAGGGGTTTTCTACAATGAGCAGTTCTTC